This T cell receptor (beta chain) stems from a study of T cell responses to AZD1222 COVID-19 vaccine. Background on the study: Pooled in the analysis were second doses at about 4 or about 12 weeks. Study conclusions and caveats: All repertoire sampling was performed exclusively after the peak T cell response. The donor group comprised mostly white British people and more females; the analysis possibly underestimated clonal diversity.

Here immunoSEQ multiplex PCR was the method, and the copy in TCRdb shows in-frame clones only, minus some. The sample has some 86,000 clones, 80% seen once. For this clone: Its antigen is currently unknown.

Germline V lookup: CDR1 SGHAT, CDR2 FQDESV (reference sequence). Trimming took 1 base from V and 0 from J, leaving 10 bases between them. CDR3 length: 15 residues. The chain is built from TRBV11-1 and TRBJ2-7; D is uncertain. The sequenced sample was peripheral blood, obtained on day 0 of AZD1222 vaccination. This sequence was found in an adult in good health. The CDR3 DNA reads as TGTGCCAGCAGCTTAGGGTTTGTGGGCTCCTACGAGCAGTACTTC. Amino acid sequence: CASSLGFVGSYEQYF.